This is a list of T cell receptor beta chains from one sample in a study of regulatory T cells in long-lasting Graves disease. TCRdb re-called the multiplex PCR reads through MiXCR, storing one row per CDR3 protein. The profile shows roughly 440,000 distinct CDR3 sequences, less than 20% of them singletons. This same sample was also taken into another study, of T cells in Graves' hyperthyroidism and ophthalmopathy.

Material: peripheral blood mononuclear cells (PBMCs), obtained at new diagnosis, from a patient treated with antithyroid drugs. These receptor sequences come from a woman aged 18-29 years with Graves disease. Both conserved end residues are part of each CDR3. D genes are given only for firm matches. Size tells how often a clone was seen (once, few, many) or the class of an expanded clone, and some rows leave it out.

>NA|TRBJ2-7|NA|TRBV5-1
TGCGCCAGCAGCTCGGACGGAGTCTCCTACGAGCAGTACTTC
CASSSDGVSYEQYF
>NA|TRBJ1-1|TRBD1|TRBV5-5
TGTGCCAGCAGCTTGGCGCCTCCGGGACAGGGTCGGGGGAACACTGAAGCTTTCTTT
CASSLAPPGQGRGNTEAFF
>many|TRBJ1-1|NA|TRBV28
TGTGCCAGCAGTTCGTTTGGGGGCAGCGAAGCTTTCTTT
CASSSFGGSEAFF
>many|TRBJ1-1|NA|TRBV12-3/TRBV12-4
TGTGCCAGCAGTTTAGACATGAACACTGAAGCTTTCTTT
CASSLDMNTEAFF
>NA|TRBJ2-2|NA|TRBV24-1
TGTGCCACCAGTGAGTCAAGCTGGAGGGAGCTGTTTTTT
CATSESSWRELFF
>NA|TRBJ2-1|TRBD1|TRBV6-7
TGTGCCACCCGGGACAGGGTAAACAATGAGCAGTTCTTC
CATRDRVNNEQFF
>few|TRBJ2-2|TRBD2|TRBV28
TGTGCCAGCAGTTTCAGTAGCGGGAGGCCGAACACCGGGGAGCTGTTTTTT
CASSFSSGRPNTGELFF
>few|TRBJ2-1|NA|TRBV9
TGTGCCAGCAGCCCCGGGATCGTTGGCAATGAGCAGTTCTTC
CASSPGIVGNEQFF
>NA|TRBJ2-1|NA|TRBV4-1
TGCGCCAGCAGCCGGACCCCGGGCGTCGATGAGCAGTTCTTC
CASSRTPGVDEQFF
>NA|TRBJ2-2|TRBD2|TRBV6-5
TGTGCCAGCAGTTACGATCCAGCGGGGTACACCGGGGAGCTGTTTTTT
CASSYDPAGYTGELFF
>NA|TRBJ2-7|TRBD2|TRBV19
TGTGCCAGTAGTATGGAGGGGACTAGCGGCTACGAGCAGTACTTC
CASSMEGTSGYEQYF
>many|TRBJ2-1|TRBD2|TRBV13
TGTGCCAGCAGCTTCTCGACTAGCAGATACAATGAGCAGTTCTTC
CASSFSTSRYNEQFF
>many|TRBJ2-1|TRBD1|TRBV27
TGTGCCAGCAGTCCGCTGGGACAGGGCGCTTACAATGAGCAGTTCTTC
CASSPLGQGAYNEQFF
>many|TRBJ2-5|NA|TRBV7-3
TGTGCCAGCAGCTCGACTCCAAACCGCGTCCAAGAGACCCAGTACTTC
CASSSTPNRVQETQYF
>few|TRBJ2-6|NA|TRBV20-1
TGCAGTGCTAAGGACAGTCGAATCTCTGGGGCCAACGTCCTGACTTTC
CSAKDSRISGANVLTF
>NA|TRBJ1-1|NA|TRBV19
TGTGCCAGTAGTATCCGCGGCCTATTGAACACTGAAGCTTTCTTT
CASSIRGLLNTEAFF
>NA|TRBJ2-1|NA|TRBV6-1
TGTGCCAGCAGTCTCCGTGACTCCTCCTACAATGAGCAGTTCTTC
CASSLRDSSYNEQFF
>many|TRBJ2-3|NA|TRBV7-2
TGTGCCAGCAGCTTCTTAGCGGATACGCAGTATTTT
CASSFLADTQYF
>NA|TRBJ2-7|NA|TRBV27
TGTGCCAGCAGTTTATGTGTCGAGCAGTACTTC
CASSLCVEQYF
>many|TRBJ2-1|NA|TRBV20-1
TGCAGTGCTAGTGGGGGTTACAATGAGCAGTTCTTC
CSASGGYNEQFF
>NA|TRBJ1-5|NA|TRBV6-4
TGTGCCAGCGCTACTCAGCCCCAGCATTTT
CASATQPQHF
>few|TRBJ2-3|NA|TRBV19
TGTGCCAGTAGTGATCGGACAGTCACTAGCACAGATACGCAGTATTTT
CASSDRTVTSTDTQYF
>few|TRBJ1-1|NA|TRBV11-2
TGTGCCAGCGGAGCTTATTTGGGCACTGAAGCTTTCTTT
CASGAYLGTEAFF
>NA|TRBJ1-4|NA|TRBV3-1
TGTGCCAGCAGCCAGGAGGGTGCAACTAATGAAAAACTGTTTTTT
CASSQEGATNEKLFF
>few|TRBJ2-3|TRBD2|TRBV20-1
TGCAGTGCTCCCTCAGGACTAGCAAGCACAGATACGCAGTATTTT
CSAPSGLASTDTQYF
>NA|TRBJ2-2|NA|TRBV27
TGTGCCGGCGGGCTTCTGGGCGGGGAGCTGTTTTTT
CAGGLLGGELFF
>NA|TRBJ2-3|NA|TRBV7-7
TGTGCTAGCGGAGGAGCACCGACCCCGAGCGTGGATACGCAGTATTTT
CASGGAPTPSVDTQYF
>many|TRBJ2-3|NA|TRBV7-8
TGTGCCAGCAGTCCCTCTAGGAGCGGAGCTAGCACAGATACGCAGTATTTT
CASSPSRSGASTDTQYF
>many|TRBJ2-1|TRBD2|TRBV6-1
TGTGCCAGCAGTGAGGCTAGCGGGAGTAAAAATGAGCAGTTCTTC
CASSEASGSKNEQFF
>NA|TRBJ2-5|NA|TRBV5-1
TGCGCCAGCAGCCAGCCTCTAGATAGGCAAGAGGCCCAGTACTTC
CASSQPLDRQEAQYF
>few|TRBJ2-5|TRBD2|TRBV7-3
TGTGCCAGCAGCCCTTCGGGGGGGAGTAGACGAGAGACCCAGTACTTC
CASSPSGGSRRETQYF
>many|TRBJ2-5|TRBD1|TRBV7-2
TGTGCCAGCAGCCTCAATACAGGGGTGGAGGAGACCCAGTACTTC
CASSLNTGVEETQYF
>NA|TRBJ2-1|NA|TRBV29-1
TGCAGCGTCGACTCCACCTACAATGAGCAGTTCTTC
CSVDSTYNEQFF
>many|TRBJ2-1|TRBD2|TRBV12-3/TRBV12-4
TGTGCCAGCAGTTTAGAACTAGCGGGGGGTACCTACAATGAGCAGTTCTTC
CASSLELAGGTYNEQFF